In its sample, the clone carrying this TCR beta chain was seen once. As yet, its antigen is unknown. This CDR3 spans 12 amino acids. The germline gives CDR1 SGHRS, CDR2 YFSETQ. Trimming pared 4 bases from V and 5 bases from J, leaving 9 bases between. The record originates from a study of cytomegalovirus exposure and HLA in healthy donors. PCR amplification relied on 60 Vbeta primers (plus 13 Jbeta primers). Original methodology: In a later analysis, approximately 73 million unique TCR beta chains included roughly 11 million shared by two or more donors. The method was immunoSEQ multiplex PCR; TCRdb's version includes in-frame clones alone and lacks a portion of them. That table gives V, J and clone size, and the DNA gave D and trimming. The sample has about 150,000 clones, around 85% seen once; the top ten hold 1%. Study observations and caveats: Several of the most significant clusters appeared linked to common viral pathogens, based on a later analysis.

The chain couples TRBV5-1 to TRBJ2-5; the D is unclear. The material sequenced was PBMCs. The sequence came from a boy younger than 10 in good health and CMV-seronegative. Here the CDR3 reads CASSTYGETQYF. CDR3 in DNA: TGCGCCAGCAGCACCTACGGGGAGACCCAGTACTTC.